A selection of T cell receptor beta chains follows, all from one sample in a study of shared clonotypes between healthy human individuals. Profiling relied on immunoSEQ multiplex PCR, and the TCRdb table lists in-frame clones only, not all of them. The profile shows 2.3 million or so clones, approximately 93% of them singletons. Sequenced: naive CD4+ T cells from PBMCs. These TCRs come from a man between 18 and 35 years old in good health. Some clones in this sample may be carry-over from other donors' samples. Both conserved end residues are part of each CDR3. The order of the fields is D gene, V gene, clone size, J gene, CDR3 DNA, CDR3 protein. A D gene is named only where the DNA matches it firmly. For some rows the clone size is stated as once, few or many, or as a class when expanded; others skip it.

D gene: -
V gene: TRBV29-1
clone size: -
J gene: TRBJ2-3
CDR3 DNA: TGCAGCGTTGGTAATCTCGGGACGCAGTATTTT
CDR3 protein: CSVGNLGTQYF

D gene: TRBD1
V gene: TRBV5-1
clone size: -
J gene: TRBJ2-5
CDR3 DNA: TGCGCCAGCAGCTTACGGACAGGGGGTGGAGAGACCCAGTACTTC
CDR3 protein: CASSLRTGGGETQYF

D gene: TRBD1
V gene: TRBV9
clone size: -
J gene: TRBJ1-1
CDR3 DNA: TGTGCCAGCAGCCCCAGGACAGGGGTGCCCCTGAACACTGAAGCTTTCTTT
CDR3 protein: CASSPRTGVPLNTEAFF

D gene: -
V gene: TRBV11-1
clone size: -
J gene: TRBJ2-7
CDR3 DNA: TGTGCCAGCAGCTTAGGAGGGGGAAGCTCCTACGAGCAGTACTTC
CDR3 protein: CASSLGGGSSYEQYF

D gene: -
V gene: TRBV7-9
clone size: -
J gene: TRBJ2-3
CDR3 DNA: TGTGCCAGCAGCAATAAGAGAAGCGCAGGGTACGTCCCAGATACGCAGTATTTT
CDR3 protein: CASSNKRSAGYVPDTQYF

D gene: -
V gene: TRBV6-1
clone size: -
J gene: TRBJ1-5
CDR3 DNA: TGTGCCAGCAGTGAAAGATGGACGGCTGGAGGTCTTCAGCCCCAGCATTTT
CDR3 protein: CASSERWTAGGLQPQHF

D gene: TRBD1
V gene: TRBV19
clone size: -
J gene: TRBJ2-3
CDR3 DNA: TGTGCCAGTAGTTACAGGGGTCAACACACAGATACGCAGTATTTT
CDR3 protein: CASSYRGQHTDTQYF

D gene: -
V gene: TRBV2
clone size: -
J gene: TRBJ1-5
CDR3 DNA: TGTGCCAGCAGTGAACCACAGAAACGCGGGGCTCAGCATTTT
CDR3 protein: CASSEPQKRGAQHF

D gene: -
V gene: TRBV5-8
clone size: -
J gene: TRBJ2-7
CDR3 DNA: TGTGCCAGCAGCTTGGGGTACGAGCAGTACTTC
CDR3 protein: CASSLGYEQYF

D gene: -
V gene: TRBV5-1
clone size: -
J gene: TRBJ1-2
CDR3 DNA: TGCGCCAGCAGCTTGGACGATGGGAATACCTATGGCTACACCTTC
CDR3 protein: CASSLDDGNTYGYTF

D gene: TRBD2
V gene: TRBV7-6
clone size: -
J gene: TRBJ2-5
CDR3 DNA: TGTGCCAGCGGAACTAGCGGGAGGGAGACCCAGTACTTC
CDR3 protein: CASGTSGRETQYF

D gene: -
V gene: TRBV25-1
clone size: -
J gene: TRBJ1-5
CDR3 DNA: TGTGCCAGCAGTGATAGGGATGGCAATCAGCCCCAGCATTTT
CDR3 protein: CASSDRDGNQPQHF

D gene: -
V gene: TRBV19
clone size: -
J gene: TRBJ2-1
CDR3 DNA: TGTGCCAGGAGCTACGCCCTTGCGGCGGAGCTCTCCTACAATGAGCAGTTCTTC
CDR3 protein: CARSYALAAELSYNEQFF

D gene: TRBD1
V gene: TRBV7-3
clone size: -
J gene: TRBJ2-6
CDR3 DNA: TGTGCCAGCAGCTCGCTATACAGGGGCTCCGGGGCCAACGTCCTGACTTTC
CDR3 protein: CASSSLYRGSGANVLTF

D gene: -
V gene: TRBV5-1
clone size: -
J gene: TRBJ2-2
CDR3 DNA: TGCGCCAGCCGACCCAACCCAGGGAACACCGGGGAGCTGTTTTTT
CDR3 protein: CASRPNPGNTGELFF

D gene: -
V gene: TRBV7-2
clone size: -
J gene: TRBJ1-5
CDR3 DNA: TGTGCCAGCAGCGCCACCCGGGAGGTGGCCCAGCATTTT
CDR3 protein: CASSATREVAQHF

D gene: TRBD1
V gene: TRBV25-1
clone size: few
J gene: TRBJ2-7
CDR3 DNA: TGCCGGACAGGGCGTTGGTGGGAGCAGTACTTC
CDR3 protein: CRTGRWWEQYF

D gene: -
V gene: TRBV28
clone size: -
J gene: TRBJ1-5
CDR3 DNA: TGTGCCAGCAGTTTGTCGGAGCCCCAGCATTTT
CDR3 protein: CASSLSEPQHF

D gene: -
V gene: TRBV5-1
clone size: -
J gene: TRBJ1-1
CDR3 DNA: TGCGCCAGCAGCTTGGATGCCGGGAACACTGAAGCTTTCTTT
CDR3 protein: CASSLDAGNTEAFF

D gene: -
V gene: TRBV5-1
clone size: -
J gene: TRBJ1-1
CDR3 DNA: TGCGCCAGCAGCTTCGTGGAGGGAGACACTGAAGCTTTCTTT
CDR3 protein: CASSFVEGDTEAFF

D gene: TRBD2
V gene: TRBV5-8
clone size: -
J gene: TRBJ2-5
CDR3 DNA: TGTGCCAGCAGCCGGGAGGCTCGGGAGACCCAGTACTTC
CDR3 protein: CASSREARETQYF

D gene: -
V gene: TRBV6-5
clone size: -
J gene: TRBJ1-2
CDR3 DNA: TGTGCCAGCAGTTACGTGTCTAACTATGGCTACACCTTC
CDR3 protein: CASSYVSNYGYTF

D gene: TRBD1
V gene: TRBV9
clone size: -
J gene: TRBJ1-2
CDR3 DNA: TGTGCCAGCAGCGCCGGACAGGGACATGGCTACACCTTC
CDR3 protein: CASSAGQGHGYTF

D gene: TRBD2
V gene: TRBV7-3
clone size: -
J gene: TRBJ2-2
CDR3 DNA: TGTGCCAGCAGCTACGGGAGGGACACCGGGGAGCTGTTTTTT
CDR3 protein: CASSYGRDTGELFF

D gene: -
V gene: TRBV7-3
clone size: -
J gene: TRBJ2-1
CDR3 DNA: TGTGCCAGCAGCTTAATTACGGGCGAGCAGTTCTTC
CDR3 protein: CASSLITGEQFF

D gene: -
V gene: TRBV7-3
clone size: -
J gene: TRBJ2-7
CDR3 DNA: TGTGCCAGCAGCCCGCTCCCAGGCGACGAGCAGTACTTC
CDR3 protein: CASSPLPGDEQYF

D gene: TRBD2
V gene: TRBV7-9
clone size: -
J gene: TRBJ2-1
CDR3 DNA: TGTGCCAGCAGCTTGCCGTCCGGCGGGAGAGGCAATGAGCAGTTCTTC
CDR3 protein: CASSLPSGGRGNEQFF

D gene: -
V gene: TRBV6-5
clone size: few
J gene: TRBJ1-1
CDR3 DNA: TGTGCCAGCAGTTACACCCGGACAGCGGCGGCTTTCTTT
CDR3 protein: CASSYTRTAAAFF

D gene: TRBD1
V gene: TRBV28
clone size: -
J gene: TRBJ1-3
CDR3 DNA: TGTGCCAGCAGTTTAGGAGGGACAGTAAACGCCGGAAACACCATATATTTT
CDR3 protein: CASSLGGTVNAGNTIYF

D gene: TRBD2
V gene: TRBV7-3
clone size: -
J gene: TRBJ2-5
CDR3 DNA: TGTGCCAGCAGCTTCACAGGGACTAGCGGGAGACAGACCCAGTACTTC
CDR3 protein: CASSFTGTSGRQTQYF

D gene: -
V gene: TRBV5-1
clone size: -
J gene: TRBJ2-7
CDR3 DNA: TGCGCCAGCAGCCCGTTGGGAGGCTCCTACGAGCAGTACTTC
CDR3 protein: CASSPLGGSYEQYF

D gene: -
V gene: TRBV30
clone size: -
J gene: TRBJ1-6
CDR3 DNA: TGTGCCTGGAGAGGGACCACTTCACCCCTCCACTTT
CDR3 protein: CAWRGTTSPLHF

D gene: TRBD2
V gene: TRBV5-1
clone size: -
J gene: TRBJ2-5
CDR3 DNA: TGCGCCAGCAGCCCGCCGGGGGGGACCCTAGAGACCCAGTACTTC
CDR3 protein: CASSPPGGTLETQYF

D gene: -
V gene: TRBV11-2
clone size: -
J gene: TRBJ1-2
CDR3 DNA: TGTGCCAGTAGGGGACTTCGGGAGGGCCCGGAGGGCTACACCTTC
CDR3 protein: CASRGLREGPEGYTF

D gene: -
V gene: TRBV6-5
clone size: -
J gene: TRBJ2-1
CDR3 DNA: TGTGCCAGCAGTTACAGGTCAGCCTACAGCAATGAGCAGTTCTTC
CDR3 protein: CASSYRSAYSNEQFF

D gene: TRBD2
V gene: TRBV4-1
clone size: -
J gene: TRBJ2-1
CDR3 DNA: TGCGCCAGCAGCCAAGGTACTAGCGGGAGGGTCCTGATCTCCTACAATGAGCAGTTCTTC
CDR3 protein: CASSQGTSGRVLISYNEQFF

D gene: TRBD1
V gene: TRBV6-1
clone size: -
J gene: TRBJ1-5
CDR3 DNA: TGTGCCAGCAGTGAACTAATTGGAGGGATGACAGGGAATCAGCCCCAGCATTTT
CDR3 protein: CASSELIGGMTGNQPQHF

D gene: -
V gene: TRBV5-1
clone size: -
J gene: TRBJ1-2
CDR3 DNA: TGCGCCAGCAGCTTGGCCCCGGGGAACTATGGCTACACCTTC
CDR3 protein: CASSLAPGNYGYTF

D gene: TRBD1
V gene: TRBV19
clone size: -
J gene: TRBJ1-2
CDR3 DNA: TGTGCCAGTAGTATAGGAGGGGGCGCAAACTATGGCTACACCTTC
CDR3 protein: CASSIGGGANYGYTF

D gene: -
V gene: TRBV7-2
clone size: few
J gene: TRBJ2-2
CDR3 DNA: TGTGCCAGCAGCATTATCGGTGCCGGGGAGCTGTTTTTT
CDR3 protein: CASSIIGAGELFF

D gene: -
V gene: TRBV7-8
clone size: -
J gene: TRBJ2-2
CDR3 DNA: TGTGCCAGCAGCTTCGTCACCGGGGAGCTGTTTTTT
CDR3 protein: CASSFVTGELFF

D gene: -
V gene: TRBV19
clone size: -
J gene: TRBJ2-5
CDR3 DNA: TGTGCCAGTAGTATAATTGGGGGCTTGGAGACCCAGTACTTC
CDR3 protein: CASSIIGGLETQYF

D gene: TRBD1
V gene: TRBV9
clone size: -
J gene: TRBJ2-1
CDR3 DNA: TGTGCCAGCACCCTGTCGGGGACAGTATCCTACAATGAGCAGTTCTTC
CDR3 protein: CASTLSGTVSYNEQFF

D gene: TRBD1
V gene: TRBV7-2
clone size: -
J gene: TRBJ2-7
CDR3 DNA: TGTGCCAGCAGCTCCAAGACAGGGAACTACGAGCAGTACTTC
CDR3 protein: CASSSKTGNYEQYF

D gene: -
V gene: TRBV5-8
clone size: -
J gene: TRBJ1-1
CDR3 DNA: TGTGCCAGCAGCTTGGGCTTATACAGGGTCACTGAAGCTTTCTTT
CDR3 protein: CASSLGLYRVTEAFF

D gene: TRBD2
V gene: TRBV28
clone size: once
J gene: TRBJ2-1
CDR3 DNA: TGTGCCAGCAGAAAAAACCTTGGGGGGGAGGCTAGCGGGAGCTCCTACAATGAGCAGTTCTTC
CDR3 protein: CASRKNLGGEASGSSYNEQFF

D gene: -
V gene: TRBV5-8
clone size: -
J gene: TRBJ1-1
CDR3 DNA: TGTGCCAGCAGCTTCCAACAGGGTTGGACTGAAGCTTTCTTT
CDR3 protein: CASSFQQGWTEAFF

D gene: -
V gene: TRBV6-1
clone size: -
J gene: TRBJ2-1
CDR3 DNA: TGTGCCAGCAACATAGGGGTAGGATTCCCCATTGAGCAGTTCTTC
CDR3 protein: CASNIGVGFPIEQFF

D gene: TRBD1
V gene: TRBV6-5
clone size: once
J gene: TRBJ1-2
CDR3 DNA: TGTGCCAGCAGTTACCGGGACAGGGGGGGGTATGGCTACACCTTC
CDR3 protein: CASSYRDRGGYGYTF

D gene: TRBD2
V gene: TRBV28
clone size: -
J gene: TRBJ2-7
CDR3 DNA: TGTGCCAGCAGACGGACTAGCGGGAGCTTCGACGAGCAGTACTTC
CDR3 protein: CASRRTSGSFDEQYF

D gene: -
V gene: TRBV6-6
clone size: -
J gene: TRBJ2-5
CDR3 DNA: TGTGCCAGCGGATTAGAGACCCAGTACTTC
CDR3 protein: CASGLETQYF

D gene: -
V gene: TRBV6-1
clone size: -
J gene: TRBJ2-7
CDR3 DNA: TGTGCCAGCAGTGAAGCCCCATTGATGGGGTACGAGCAGTACTTC
CDR3 protein: CASSEAPLMGYEQYF

D gene: -
V gene: TRBV30
clone size: once
J gene: TRBJ1-2
CDR3 DNA: TGTGCCTGGAGTCACGGGAATGGCTACACCTTC
CDR3 protein: CAWSHGNGYTF